This T cell receptor beta chain was captured in a study of T-cell reconstitution after alpha-beta-depleted transplantation in children. Of note for this clonotype: A read error may account for a junction end that differs from germline.

The authors prepared the TCRbeta library with unique molecular identifiers. In TCRdb, the PCR reads were re-called with MiXCR into one record per CDR3 protein. The data hold about 600,000 distinct CDR3 sequences, with over 9.5% observed a single time. CDR3 size: 18 residues. The germline gives CDR1 ENHRY, CDR2 SYGVKD. The source of this sequence is a human donor who donated a stem cell graft to a child with acute myeloid leukemia. The J gene is TRBJ2-3, the V gene TRBV10-3; TRBD2 matches at 11 bases. The input for sequencing was PBMCs from the stem cell graft donor, taken from the stem cell graft. CDR3 loop: CTIRGGQRLAGRTDTQYF. DNA of the CDR3: TGTACCATCAGGGGGGGACAGCGACTAGCGGGACGCACAGATACGCAGTATTTT.